A single sample gave rise to the 27 T cell receptor beta chains below, sequenced in a study of shared clonotypes between healthy human individuals. Sequencing used immunoSEQ multiplex PCR; TCRdb keeps in-frame clones, though not all of them. The sample lists approximately 2.1 million clones, approximately 95% occurring once. The sample comprised naive CD4+ T cells from PBMCs. As to subset: CD45RA+ positively selected. The receptor source for this set is a man younger than 30 in good health. Some clones in this sample may be carry-over from other donors' samples.

The chain recombines TRBV4-1 with TRBJ2-3; 9 nucleotides align to TRBD2. Germline V gene sequence: CDR1 MGHRA, CDR2 YSYEKL. Unmatched junction bases numbered 6, after V lost 5 bases and J lost 0 bases. This CDR3 comprises 16 residues. As DNA, the CDR3 is TGCGCCAGCAGCTTTCGACTAGCGGTTAGCACAGATACGCAGTATTTT. It is translated as CASSFRLAVSTDTQYF.

CDR3 sequence: CASSLRGLATF. The CDR3, as DNA: TGTGCCAGCAGTTTAAGGGGGTTGGCCACCTTC. The chain uses TRBV28 and TRBJ1-2, with D perhaps matching TRBD1 (6 bases). Germline CDR1 is MDHEN and CDR2 is SYDVKM. Trimming removed 2 bases from V and 13 bases from J, with 11 bases in between. This CDR3 is built from 11 residues.

The CDR3 sequence: CASSPGWQGKSFGEKLFF. In nucleotides, the CDR3 is TGTGCCAGCAGCCCTGGGTGGCAGGGAAAGTCTTTCGGTGAAAAACTGTTTTTT. The chain joins TRBV13 to TRBJ1-4; a weak D match, TRBD1 (5 bases). The V gene's germline CDR1 is PRHDT and CDR2 FYEKMQ (reference sequence). Trimming removed 5 bases from V and 7 bases from J, with 26 bases in between. The CDR3 runs 18 residues.

The V call is TRBV5-1, the J call TRBJ1-2; weak D call: TRBD1 (5 bases). This CDR3 contains 13 residues. V was pared by 4 bases and J by 8 bases, with 15 bases between. The V gene's germline CDR1 is SGHRS and CDR2 YFSETQ. The CDR3 DNA reads as TGCGCCAGCAGCCGGGGACCGGGCTACGGCTACACCTTC. This sequence encodes CASSRGPGYGYTF.

In regard to this clone: Other DNA sequences in the same sample also yield this CDR3. The chain employs TRBV7-2 and TRBJ2-1; 13 bases match TRBD2. The CDR3 has 15 residues. V lost 5 bases and J lost 4; bases outside the gene matches: 2. Looked up from germline, CDR1 is SGHTA and CDR2 is FQGNSA. For the CDR3, the DNA is TGTGCCAGCAGCAGGACTAGCGGGAGTTACAATGAGCAGTTCTTC. This gives the protein CASSRTSGSYNEQFF.

The chain joins TRBV5-1 to TRBJ1-2, with D unclear. Germline V CDR1 and CDR2: SGHRS, YFSETQ. The CDR3 is 14 residues long. V dropped 5 bases and J dropped 3 bases, with 14 bases sitting between them. DNA of the CDR3: TGCGCCAGCAGATCAGAACACACAGACTATGGCTACACCTTC. This gives the protein CASRSEHTDYGYTF. Variable domain in full (rest from reference TRBV5-1 and TRBJ1-2): KAGVTQTPRYLIKTRGQQVTLSCSPISGHRSVSWYQQTPGQGLQFLFEYFSETQRNKGNFPGRFSGRQFSNSRSEMNVSTLELGDSALYLCASRSEHTDYGYTFGSGTRLTVV.

The CDR3: CASSPGLIYEQYF. CDR3 in DNA: TGTGCCAGCAGCCCGGGACTAATCTACGAGCAGTACTTC. The rearrangement uses TRBV7-9 and TRBJ2-7, with TRBD2 matching over 7 bases. Germline CDR1 reads SEHNR; CDR2 reads FQNEAQ (reference sequence). This CDR3 spans 13 amino acids. With 5 bases clipped from V and 3 bases from J, the junction kept 4 bases outside the gene matches.

The chain carries TRBV28 and TRBJ2-1, with TRBD2 matching over 9 bases. The CDR3 is 19 amino acids. The V and J ends lost 6 bases and 5 bases, in that order; junction bases with no gene match: 20. Germline CDR1 MDHEN, CDR2 SYDVKM. This chain's CDR3 is CASSRLAATPGTKNNEQFF. CDR3 sequence (DNA): TGTGCCAGCAGCCGACTAGCGGCGACACCGGGAACAAAAAACAATGAGCAGTTCTTC. Full variable domain (rest looked up from reference TRBV28 and TRBJ2-1): DVKVTQSSRYLVKRTGEKVFLECVQDMDHENMFWYRQDPGLGLRLIYFSYDVKMKEKGDIPEGYSVSREKKERFSLILESASTNQTSMYLCASSRLAATPGTKNNEQFFGPGTRLTVL.

The chain uses TRBV12-2 and TRBJ1-2; TRBD1 reflects the table's D call only, with no check against the DNA. TRBV12-2 is described as a pseudogene. The CDR3 spans 18 residues. The CDR3, as DNA: TGTGCAAGTCGCTTACTTCCACCGTTCAGGGTAACCTACTATGGCTACACCTTC. Amino acids: CASRLLPPFRVTYYGYTF.

The chain uses TRBV5-4 and TRBJ1-1; the D is unclear. The germline gives CDR1 SGHNT, CDR2 YYREEE (reference sequence). V was trimmed by 3 bases and J by 4 bases, leaving 13 bases between them. This CDR3 has 14 amino acids. CDR3 region: CASSSRAGVTEAFF. CDR3 nucleotide sequence: TGTGCCAGCAGCTCAAGGGCGGGAGTCACTGAAGCTTTCTTT.

The J gene is TRBJ2-3, the V gene TRBV5-1; D remains unclear. V was clipped by 0 bases and J by 2 bases, with 4 bases between them. The CDR3 spans 13 residues. Germline CDR1 reads SGHRS; CDR2 reads YFSETQ. The CDR3 is CASSLVLTDTQYF. DNA for the CDR3: TGCGCCAGCAGCTTGGTCCTCACAGATACGCAGTATTTT. The whole variable domain, remainder taken from reference TRBV5-1 and TRBJ2-3, is KAGVTQTPRYLIKTRGQQVTLSCSPISGHRSVSWYQQTPGQGLQFLFEYFSETQRNKGNFPGRFSGRQFSNSRSEMNVSTLELGDSALYLCASSLVLTDTQYFGPGTRLTVL.

This clone was detected a few times. V is TRBV15 and J is TRBJ1-1, with D hard to call. Trimming left V 2 bases short and J 6 bases short, with 16 bases between. The CDR3 totals 15 residues. In germline, CDR1 is LNHNV, CDR2 YYDKDF (reference sequence). The CDR3 loop is CATSRKSGREAEAFF. The CDR3, as DNA: TGTGCCACCAGCAGAAAGTCCGGGAGGGAAGCTGAAGCTTTCTTT. The whole variable domain, filled in from reference TRBV15 and TRBJ1-1, reads DAMVIQNPRYQVTQFGKPVTLSCSQTLNHNVMYWYQQKSSQAPKLLFHYYDKDFNNEADTPDNFQSRRPNTSFCFLDIRSPGLGDTAMYLCATSRKSGREAEAFFGQGTRLTVV.

This clone was seen just once. This chain joins TRBV11-2 and TRBJ2-7, with 7 bases that match TRBD1. V was clipped by 4 bases and J by 0 bases; unmatched bases: 0. Germline V lookup: CDR1 SGHAT, CDR2 FQNNGV. The CDR3 runs to 13 residues. The CDR3 DNA is TGTGCCAGCAGCTGGGACAGCTCCTACGAGCAGTACTTC. Its translation: CASSWDSSYEQYF.

Concerning this clone: The sample has other DNA sequences that encode this CDR3 too. The chain couples TRBV6-1 to TRBJ1-1; D uncertain. V was clipped by 4 bases and J by 1 base, with 7 bases between them. This CDR3 region has 13 residues. Per germline, CDR1 MNHNS and CDR2 SASEGT. This CDR3 is CASSATRNTEAFF. The CDR3 nucleotides are TGTGCCAGCAGTGCCACTCGGAACACTGAAGCTTTCTTT.

The table lists this clone with a count of one. This chain links TRBV18 with TRBJ1-4; 9 nucleotides match TRBD1. Trimming at V came to 4 bases and at J to 8 bases, leaving 5 bases not matched to a gene. Looked up from germline, CDR1 is KGHSH and CDR2 is LQKENI. The CDR3 runs to 14 residues. The CDR3 sequence is CASSRGQGKEKLFF. CDR3 DNA: TGTGCCAGCTCACGGGGACAGGGAAAGGAAAAACTGTTTTTT.

As for this clone: This sample also contains other DNA sequences that code for the same CDR3. The V call is TRBV9, the J call TRBJ2-3; perhaps TRBD2 as D (5 bases). The CDR3 loop spans 15 amino acids. Germline V CDR1 and CDR2: SGDLS, YYNGEE. V lost 3 bases and J lost 0, with 11 bases in between. The CDR3 DNA follows: TGTGCCAGCAGCGCGAGCGGACGGAGCACAGATACGCAGTATTTT. Amino acid sequence: CASSASGRSTDTQYF.

The J gene is TRBJ2-7, the V gene TRBV28, with D perhaps TRBD1 (5 bases). Trimming removed 3 bases at V and 6 bases at J, with 12 bases between. The germline CDR1 and CDR2 sequences are MDHEN and SYDVKM. This CDR3 has 13 amino acids. CDR3 in amino acids: CASSLKLRGEQYF. In DNA, the CDR3 is TGTGCCAGCAGTTTGAAGTTAAGGGGCGAGCAGTACTTC.

The chain joins TRBV5-1 to TRBJ2-3, with a weak D call TRBD1 (6 bases). Germline values: CDR1 SGHRS, CDR2 YFSETQ. Trimming took off 0 bases at V and 6 bases at J, with 11 bases between the two ends. CDR3 size: 14 residues. The CDR3 nucleotides read TGCGCCAGCAGCTTGGCAGGGGCTTGGGATACGCAGTATTTT. The encoded protein is CASSLAGAWDTQYF. Using reference TRBV5-1 and TRBJ2-3 for the parts outside the CDR3, the full variable domain is KAGVTQTPRYLIKTRGQQVTLSCSPISGHRSVSWYQQTPGQGLQFLFEYFSETQRNKGNFPGRFSGRQFSNSRSEMNVSTLELGDSALYLCASSLAGAWDTQYFGPGTRLTVL.

The V and J genes are TRBV27 and TRBJ2-3, with 9 bases aligning to TRBD2. J was trimmed by 2 bases and V by 6 bases; bases with no gene match: 9. The V gene's germline CDR1 is MNHEY and CDR2 SMNVEV (reference sequence). This CDR3 contains 16 residues. CDR3 residues: CASSPWTSAYTDTQYF. In DNA, the CDR3 is TGTGCCAGCAGCCCCTGGACTAGCGCCTACACAGATACGCAGTATTTT.

This chain links TRBV28 with TRBJ1-1; 7 bases agree with TRBD1. The germline V gene has CDR1 MDHEN and CDR2 SYDVKM. Trimming cost V 6 bases and J 0 bases; bases outside gene matches: 10. The CDR3 runs 16 residues. CDR3 loop: CASSPSGTALNTEAFF. The CDR3 nucleotides are TGTGCCAGCAGCCCATCCGGGACAGCCCTGAACACTGAAGCTTTCTTT.

The genes are TRBV10-3 and TRBJ2-7; D is undetermined. The CDR3 is 13 amino acids. Germline V gene data show CDR1 as ENHRY and CDR2 as SYGVKD. The V end was cut by 4 bases, the J end by 6 bases, with 13 bases between. The CDR3 is CAISAATTPEQYF. DNA of the CDR3: TGTGCCATCAGTGCCGCGACAACCCCCGAGCAGTACTTC.

On this clone: Distinct nucleotide sequences in the sample also encode this CDR3. V is TRBV5-1 and J is TRBJ2-7, with D possibly matching TRBD2 (6 bases). Trimming removed 0 bases at V and 4 bases at J, with 11 bases between. The CDR3 has 14 amino acids. Germline V gene lookup returns CDR1 SGHRS and CDR2 YFSETQ. The DNA for the CDR3 is TGCGCCAGCAGCTTGGGCGGGGCTGGATACGAGCAGTACTTC. The encoded protein is CASSLGGAGYEQYF.

The chain uses TRBV9 and TRBJ2-3; 8 nucleotides line up with TRBD2. V lost 0 bases to trimming and J lost 6 bases; unmatched junction nucleotides: 9. The CDR3 loop spans 16 amino acids. The germline CDR1 and CDR2 sequences are SGDLS and YYNGEE. In nucleotides, the CDR3 is TGTGCCAGCAGCGTAGCCGGGAGGGCTGGGTCTGATACGCAGTATTTT. Protein product: CASSVAGRAGSDTQYF.

Worth noting for this clone: Other DNA sequences within the sample encode an identical CDR3. The chain uses TRBV28 and TRBJ2-5; D ambiguous. The J call may be in error: the DNA end matches TRBJ2-7 better. The CDR3 covers 11 residues. Germline V CDR1 and CDR2: MDHEN, SYDVKM. The CDR3 bases are TGTGCCAGCAGCCGCCGGTACGAGCAGTACTTC. This codes for CASSRRYEQYF.

The V and J genes are TRBV5-1 and TRBJ1-5; a possible D gene is TRBD1 (5 bases). Germline loops: CDR1 SGHRS, CDR2 YFSETQ. V was shortened by 4 bases and J by 5 bases, with 13 bases between the two germline ends. CDR3 size: 14 residues. This CDR3 is CASSPLRGDQPQHF. The DNA of the CDR3 is TGCGCCAGCAGCCCGTTGAGGGGAGATCAGCCCCAGCATTTT.

The chain joins TRBV7-3 to TRBJ2-2, with 9 bases aligning to TRBD1. Germline-derived CDR1 and CDR2 are SGHTA and FQGTGA. The ends lost 4 bases at V and 5 bases at J; junction bases unmatched: 2. This CDR3 is 14 amino acids long. The CDR3 bases are TGTGCCAGCAGCTGGGACAGGGTTACCGGGGAGCTGTTTTTT. It specifies CASSWDRVTGELFF.

V and J are TRBV5-1 and TRBJ2-3; D may correspond to TRBD1 or TRBD2 (5 bases each). Germline V CDR1 and CDR2: SGHRS, YFSETQ. V was pared by 0 bases and J by 4 bases, with 15 bases between. CDR3 size: 16 residues. CDR3 bases: TGCGCCAGCAGCTTGGAAGGGGCTCGAGGGGCAGATACGCAGTATTTT. It yields the protein CASSLEGARGADTQYF. Using reference TRBV5-1 and TRBJ2-3 for the parts outside the CDR3, the full variable domain is KAGVTQTPRYLIKTRGQQVTLSCSPISGHRSVSWYQQTPGQGLQFLFEYFSETQRNKGNFPGRFSGRQFSNSRSEMNVSTLELGDSALYLCASSLEGARGADTQYFGPGTRLTVL.